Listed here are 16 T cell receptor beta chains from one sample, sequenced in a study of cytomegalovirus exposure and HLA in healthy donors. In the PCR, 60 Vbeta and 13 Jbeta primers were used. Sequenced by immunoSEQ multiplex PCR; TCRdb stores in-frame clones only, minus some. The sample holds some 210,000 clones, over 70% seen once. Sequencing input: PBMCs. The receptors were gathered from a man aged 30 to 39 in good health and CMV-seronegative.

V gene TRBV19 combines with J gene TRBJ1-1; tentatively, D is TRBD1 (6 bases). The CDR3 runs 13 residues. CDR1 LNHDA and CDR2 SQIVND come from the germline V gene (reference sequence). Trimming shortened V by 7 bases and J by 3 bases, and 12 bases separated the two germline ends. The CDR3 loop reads CASTPQGYTEAFF. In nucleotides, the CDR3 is TGTGCCAGTACCCCACAGGGTTACACTGAAGCTTTCTTT. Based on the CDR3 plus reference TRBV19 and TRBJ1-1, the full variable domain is DGGITQSPKYLFRKEGQNVTLSCEQNLNHDAMYWYRQDPGQGLRLIYYSQIVNDFQKGDIAEGYSVSREKKESFPLTVTSAQKNPTAFYLCASTPQGYTEAFFGQGTRLTVV.

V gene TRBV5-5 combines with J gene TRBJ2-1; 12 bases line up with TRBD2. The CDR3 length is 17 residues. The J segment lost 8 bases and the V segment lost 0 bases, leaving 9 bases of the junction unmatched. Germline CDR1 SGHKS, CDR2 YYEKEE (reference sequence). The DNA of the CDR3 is TGTGCCAGCAGCTTGGCCCGGACTAGCGGGGCAGGGTATGAGCAGTTCTTC. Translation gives CASSLARTSGAGYEQFF.

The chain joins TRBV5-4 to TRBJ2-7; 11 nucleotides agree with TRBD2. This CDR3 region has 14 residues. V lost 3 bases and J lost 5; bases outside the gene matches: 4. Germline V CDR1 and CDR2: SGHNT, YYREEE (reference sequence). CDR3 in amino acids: CASSYSGRANEQYF. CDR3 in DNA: TGTGCCAGCAGCTATAGCGGGAGGGCCAACGAGCAGTACTTC.

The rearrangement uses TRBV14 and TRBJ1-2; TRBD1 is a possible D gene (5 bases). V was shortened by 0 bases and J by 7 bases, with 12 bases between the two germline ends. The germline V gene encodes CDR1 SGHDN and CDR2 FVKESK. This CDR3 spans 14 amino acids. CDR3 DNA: TGTGCCAGCAGCCAAGATTTGCAGGGCCGTGGCTACACCTTC. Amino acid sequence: CASSQDLQGRGYTF.

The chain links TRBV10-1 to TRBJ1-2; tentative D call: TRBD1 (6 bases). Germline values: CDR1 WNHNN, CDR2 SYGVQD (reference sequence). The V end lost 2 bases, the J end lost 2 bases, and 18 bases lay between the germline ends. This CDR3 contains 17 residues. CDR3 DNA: TGCGCCAGCAGTGAGGGCCCGGGACAACTGTTCAACTATGGCTACACCTTC. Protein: CASSEGPGQLFNYGYTF.

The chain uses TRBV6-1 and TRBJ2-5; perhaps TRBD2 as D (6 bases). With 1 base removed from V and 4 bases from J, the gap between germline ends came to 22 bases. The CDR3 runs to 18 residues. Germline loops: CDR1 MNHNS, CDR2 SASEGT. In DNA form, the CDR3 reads TGTGCCAGCAGTGAAGGAGAGCGGGCTCTCCTGGGTGGAGAGACCCAGTACTTC. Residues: CASSEGERALLGGETQYF.

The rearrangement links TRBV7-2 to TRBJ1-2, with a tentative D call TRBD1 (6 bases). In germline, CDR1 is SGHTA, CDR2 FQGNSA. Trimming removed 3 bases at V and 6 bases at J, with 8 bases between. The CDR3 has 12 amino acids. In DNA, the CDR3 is TGTGCCAGCAGCTTCGAGGGGGATGGCTACACCTTC. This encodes CASSFEGDGYTF.

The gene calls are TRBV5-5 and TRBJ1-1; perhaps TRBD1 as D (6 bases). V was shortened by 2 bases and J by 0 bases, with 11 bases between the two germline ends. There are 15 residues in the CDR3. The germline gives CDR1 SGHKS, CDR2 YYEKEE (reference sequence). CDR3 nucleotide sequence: TGTGCCAGCAGCTTTACCCAGGGGTTGAACACTGAAGCTTTCTTT. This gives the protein CASSFTQGLNTEAFF. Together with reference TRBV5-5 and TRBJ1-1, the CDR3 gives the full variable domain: DAGVTQSPTHLIKTRGQQVTLRCSPISGHKSVSWYQQVLGQGPQFIFQYYEKEERGRGNFPDRFSARQFPNYSSELNVNALLLGDSALYLCASSFTQGLNTEAFFGQGTRLTVV.

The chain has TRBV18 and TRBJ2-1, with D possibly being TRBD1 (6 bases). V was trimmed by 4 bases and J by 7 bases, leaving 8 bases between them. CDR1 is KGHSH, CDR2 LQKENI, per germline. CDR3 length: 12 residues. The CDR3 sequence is CASSRDRNEQFF. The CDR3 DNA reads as TGTGCCAGCTCACGAGACAGGAATGAGCAGTTCTTC.

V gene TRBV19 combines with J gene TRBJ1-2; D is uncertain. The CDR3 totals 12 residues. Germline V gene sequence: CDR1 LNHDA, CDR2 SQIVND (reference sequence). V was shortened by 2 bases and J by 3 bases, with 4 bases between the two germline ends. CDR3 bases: TGTGCCAGTAGTATAAGCTACTATGGCTACACCTTC. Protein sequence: CASSISYYGYTF.

As DNA, the CDR3 is TGTGCCAGTAGTCCAAACCCGGTGGTGGGAGAGTTCTTC. Its protein product is CASSPNPVVGEFF. The chain joins TRBV19 to TRBJ2-1, with D possibly matching TRBD2 (5 bases). The CDR3 has 13 amino acids. CDR1 LNHDA and CDR2 SQIVND come from the germline V gene (reference sequence). V was trimmed by 5 bases and J by 14 bases, leaving 19 bases between them. Full variable domain (missing parts from reference TRBV19 and TRBJ2-1): DGGITQSPKYLFRKEGQNVTLSCEQNLNHDAMYWYRQDPGQGLRLIYYSQIVNDFQKGDIAEGYSVSREKKESFPLTVTSAQKNPTAFYLCASSPNPVVGEFFGPGTRLTVL.

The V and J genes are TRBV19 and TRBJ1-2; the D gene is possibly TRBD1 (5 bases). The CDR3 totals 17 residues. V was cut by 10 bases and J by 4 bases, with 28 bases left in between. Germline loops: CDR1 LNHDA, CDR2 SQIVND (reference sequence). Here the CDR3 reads CATTEHQDTLNFYGYTF. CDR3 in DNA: TGTGCCACCACCGAGCACCAGGACACCCTAAATTTCTATGGCTACACCTTC.

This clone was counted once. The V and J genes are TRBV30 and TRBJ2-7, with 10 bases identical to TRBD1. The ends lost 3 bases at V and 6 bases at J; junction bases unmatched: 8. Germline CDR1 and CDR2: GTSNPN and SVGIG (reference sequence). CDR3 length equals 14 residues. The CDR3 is CAWSRGQGGGEQYF. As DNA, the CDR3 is TGTGCCTGGAGCCGAGGACAGGGGGGAGGCGAGCAGTACTTC.

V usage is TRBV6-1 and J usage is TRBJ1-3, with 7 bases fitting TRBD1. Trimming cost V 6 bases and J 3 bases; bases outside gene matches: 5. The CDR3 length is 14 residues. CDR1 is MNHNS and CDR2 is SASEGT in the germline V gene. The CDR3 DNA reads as TGTGCCAGCAGCCCAGGGGGTGGTGGAAACACCATATATTTT. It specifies CASSPGGGGNTIYF.

CDR3 DNA sequence: TGTGCCAGCAGTGAAACAGGGGACCCGGGGACCCAGTACTTC. The encoded protein is CASSETGDPGTQYF. The V call is TRBV2, the J call TRBJ2-5; 7 bases are a match to TRBD1. V trimming: 2 bases; J trimming: 7 bases; junction bases outside the gene matches: 7. There are 14 residues in the CDR3. Germline V gene lookup returns CDR1 SNHLY and CDR2 FYNNEI.

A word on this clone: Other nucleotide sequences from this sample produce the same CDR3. CDR3 amino acids: CSARGEETQYF. CDR3 nucleotides: TGCAGTGCTAGAGGCGAGGAGACCCAGTACTTC. This chain links TRBV20-1 with TRBJ2-5; no clear D gene. The germline V gene has CDR1 DFQATT and CDR2 SNEGSKA (reference sequence). V was shortened by 1 base and J by 5 bases, with 5 bases between the two germline ends. There are 11 residues in the CDR3.